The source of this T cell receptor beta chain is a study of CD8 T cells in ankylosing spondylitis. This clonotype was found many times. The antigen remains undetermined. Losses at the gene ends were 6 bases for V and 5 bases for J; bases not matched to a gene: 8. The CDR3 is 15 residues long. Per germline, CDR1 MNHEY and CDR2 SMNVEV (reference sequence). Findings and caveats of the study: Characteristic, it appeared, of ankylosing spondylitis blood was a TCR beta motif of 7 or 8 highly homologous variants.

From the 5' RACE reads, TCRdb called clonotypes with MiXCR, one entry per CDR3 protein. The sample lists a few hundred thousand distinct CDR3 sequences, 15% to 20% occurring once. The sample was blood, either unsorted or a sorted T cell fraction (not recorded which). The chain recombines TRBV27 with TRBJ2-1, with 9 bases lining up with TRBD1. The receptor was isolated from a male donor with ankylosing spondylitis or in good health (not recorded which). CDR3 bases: TGTGCCAGCAGATCCGGGACAGGGCCAAACAATGAGCAGTTCTTC. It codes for CASRSGTGPNNEQFF.